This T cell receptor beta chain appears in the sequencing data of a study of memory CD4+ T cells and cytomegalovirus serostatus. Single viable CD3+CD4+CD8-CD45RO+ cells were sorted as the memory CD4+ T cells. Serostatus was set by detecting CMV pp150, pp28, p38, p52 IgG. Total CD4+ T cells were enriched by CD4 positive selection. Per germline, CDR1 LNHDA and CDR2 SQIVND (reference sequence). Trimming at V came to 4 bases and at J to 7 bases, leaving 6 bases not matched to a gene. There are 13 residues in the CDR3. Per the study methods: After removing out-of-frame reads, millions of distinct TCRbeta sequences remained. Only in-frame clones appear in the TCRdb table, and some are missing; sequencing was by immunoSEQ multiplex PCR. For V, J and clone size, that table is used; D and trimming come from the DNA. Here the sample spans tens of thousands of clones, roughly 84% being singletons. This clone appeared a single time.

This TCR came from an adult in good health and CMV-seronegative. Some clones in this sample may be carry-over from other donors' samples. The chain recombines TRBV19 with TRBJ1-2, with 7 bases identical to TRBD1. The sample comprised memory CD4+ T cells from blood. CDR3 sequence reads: CASSKNRGGGYTF. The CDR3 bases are TGTGCCAGTAGTAAGAACAGGGGTGGTGGCTACACCTTC.